This TCR beta chain was captured in a study of cytomegalovirus exposure and HLA in healthy donors. Study details: There were 100 million to 120 million unique TCR beta sequences, drawn from 200 million or so T cells, in an earlier analysis. Counted in an early data release were about 85 million unique TCRs from HLA-typed donors. Whole-study findings and limits: Presence/absence analysis assumed near-uniform sequencing depth across donors. HLA alleles were associated with 17,000 or so TCR beta sequences in a later analysis at 0.05 false discovery rate.

In regard to this clone: Its antigen is as yet unknown.

V gave up 0 bases and J gave up 6 bases; unmatched junction bases: 7. Per the germline V gene, CDR1 is LGHNA and CDR2 is YNFKEQ. The length of the CDR3 is 15 residues. PCR amplification relied on 60 Vbeta primers (plus 13 Jbeta primers). This table comes from immunoSEQ multiplex PCR, and its TCRdb copy is limited to in-frame clones, with some not included. The sample lists 80,000 or so clones, about 64% occurring once. This rearrangement joins TRBV4-2 to TRBJ1-2; 7 nucleotides align to TRBD1. What was sequenced was PBMCs. The receptor comes from a man aged 25 to 40 in good health and CMV-seropositive. CDR3 in DNA: TGTGCCAGCAGCCAAGATGGGACAGATCCTAATGGCTACACCTTC. It specifies CASSQDGTDPNGYTF.